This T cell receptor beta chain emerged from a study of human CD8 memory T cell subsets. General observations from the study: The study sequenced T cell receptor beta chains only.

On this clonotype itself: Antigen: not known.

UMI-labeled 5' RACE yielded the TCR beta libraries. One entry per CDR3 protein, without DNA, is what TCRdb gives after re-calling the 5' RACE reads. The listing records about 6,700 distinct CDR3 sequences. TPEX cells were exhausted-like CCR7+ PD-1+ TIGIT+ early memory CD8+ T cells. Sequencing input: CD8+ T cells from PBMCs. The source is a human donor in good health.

The CDR3 sequence is CASSRIEYNSNTGELFF. This chain joins TRBV4-2 and TRBJ2-2. The CDR3 is 17 amino acids. Germline lookup yields CDR1 LGHNA and CDR2 YNFKEQ.